Sequencing of this T cell receptor (beta chain) was carried out in a study of high-grade serous ovarian cancer treatment subgroups. V shed 5 bases and J shed 6 bases, with 11 bases lying between them. CDR3 length equals 11 residues. Germline V gene lookup returns CDR1 DFQATT and CDR2 SNEGSKA (reference sequence). Generated by immunoSEQ multiplex PCR, the TCRdb table keeps only in-frame clones and is missing some. Here the sample spans roughly 5,200 clones, about three quarters being singletons. Tumor samples were obtained before definitive surgery or chemotherapy. The sample consisted of tumor tissue. This TCR was sampled from a human donor with high-grade serous ovarian cancer. The rearrangement uses TRBV20-1 and TRBJ2-7; D uncertain. CDR3: CSAQATLEQYF. The CDR3 DNA reads TGCAGTGCTCAGGCTACCCTCGAGCAGTACTTC.